The 5 T cell receptor beta chains in this list originate from one sample, sequenced in a study of shared clonotypes between healthy human individuals. Assay used: immunoSEQ multiplex PCR; TCRdb lists only in-frame clones, some missing. This sample has 2 million to 2.5 million clones, with 85% to 95% found just once. Sequenced input: naive CD4+ T cells from PBMCs. Specified subset: CD45RA+ positively selected. These receptors came from a man in his late teens or twenties in good health. Some clones in this sample may be carry-over from other donors' samples.

CDR3 sequence reads: CASSNIEPGSGNTIYF. CDR3 in DNA: TGTGCCAGTAGTAATATCGAACCGGGCTCTGGAAACACCATATATTTT. V and J are TRBV19 and TRBJ1-3; D unresolved. V lost 4 bases, J lost 0 bases, and 13 bases lay in between. The germline CDR1 and CDR2 sequences are LNHDA and SQIVND (reference sequence). The CDR3 length is 16 residues.

This chain uses TRBV5-4 with TRBJ1-2; D not certain. V gave up 0 bases and J gave up 5 bases, with 8 bases separating them. Germline values: CDR1 SGHNT, CDR2 YYREEE (reference sequence). The CDR3 contains 13 residues. CDR3 in amino acids: CASSLAGLYGYTF. The DNA of the CDR3 is TGTGCCAGCAGCTTGGCGGGGTTATATGGCTACACCTTC.

This clone occurred once. This chain joins TRBV2 and TRBJ2-7, with TRBD2 identical over 9 bases. Germline values: CDR1 SNHLY, CDR2 FYNNEI. Trimming took 7 bases from V and 5 from J; bases not matched to a gene: 3. The CDR3 length is 12 residues. The CDR3 DNA is TGTGCCAGCATGGGCGGGAGGGACGAGCAGTACTTC. Translated: CASMGGRDEQYF.

This sequence joins TRBV6-1 and TRBJ2-7, with D unclear. The CDR3 contains 14 residues. Trimming pared 6 bases from V and 3 bases from J, leaving 15 bases between. CDR1 is MNHNS, CDR2 SASEGT, per germline. Written as DNA, the CDR3 is TGTGCCAGCAGCCCCTCCAGAGCTGTCTACGAGCAGTACTTC. Encoded protein: CASSPSRAVYEQYF.

This chain uses TRBV5-1 with TRBJ2-1, with 7 nucleotides matching TRBD2. The CDR3 has 16 amino acids. V shed 3 bases, J shed 4 bases, and the junction held 10 bases outside the gene matches. Germline loops: CDR1 SGHRS, CDR2 YFSETQ. The CDR3 DNA sequence: TGCGCCAGCAGCTCGTCCGGCTCAGCGGGGTACAATGAGCAGTTCTTC. It encodes CASSSSGSAGYNEQFF. Variable domain in full (rest from reference TRBV5-1 and TRBJ2-1): KAGVTQTPRYLIKTRGQQVTLSCSPISGHRSVSWYQQTPGQGLQFLFEYFSETQRNKGNFPGRFSGRQFSNSRSEMNVSTLELGDSALYLCASSSSGSAGYNEQFFGPGTRLTVL.